This TCR beta chain was captured by sequencing in a study of blood T cells in healthy people across ages. A second about 7 to 11 cycle PCR used barcoded and J-beta primers. TCRdb fed the 5' RACE reads into MiXCR, producing one record per CDR3 protein. Among approximately 1.5 million distinct CDR3 sequences listed, 34% were seen once. Deletions cut 0 bases from V and 2 bases from J, with 8 bases between. CDR1 is DFQATT and CDR2 is SNEGSKA in the germline V gene (reference sequence). CDR3 size: 14 residues. With respect to this clonotype: Its antigen is undetermined.

Study conclusions and caveats: TCR beta diversity was tightly associated with the proportion of naive T cells.

The clonotype was recovered from a woman in her twenties or thirties in good health. Specimen: blood. The chain employs TRBV20-1 and TRBJ2-1; D is ambiguous. This CDR3 reads CSARDLSAYNEQFF. The DNA of the CDR3 is TGCAGTGCTAGAGACCTAAGCGCCTACAATGAGCAGTTCTTC.